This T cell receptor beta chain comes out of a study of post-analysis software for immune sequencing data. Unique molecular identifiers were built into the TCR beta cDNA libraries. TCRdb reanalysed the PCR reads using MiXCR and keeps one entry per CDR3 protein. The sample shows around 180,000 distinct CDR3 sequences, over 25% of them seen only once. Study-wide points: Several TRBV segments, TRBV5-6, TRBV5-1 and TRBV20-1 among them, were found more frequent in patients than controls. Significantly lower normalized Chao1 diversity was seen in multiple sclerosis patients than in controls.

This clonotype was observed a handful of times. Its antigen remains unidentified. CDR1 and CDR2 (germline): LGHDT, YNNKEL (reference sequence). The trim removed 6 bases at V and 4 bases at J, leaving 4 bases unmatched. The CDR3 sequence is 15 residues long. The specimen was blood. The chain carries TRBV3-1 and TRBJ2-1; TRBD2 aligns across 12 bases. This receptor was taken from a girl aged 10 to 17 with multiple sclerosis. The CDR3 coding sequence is TGTGCCAGCAGACTAGCGGGAGGACCTTACAATGAGCAGTTCTTC. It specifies CASRLAGGPYNEQFF.